The 17 T cell receptor beta chains below come from one sample, sequenced in a study of blood T cell repertoires in COVID-19. Only in-frame clones appear in the TCRdb table, and some are missing; sequencing was by immunoSEQ multiplex PCR. The data show some 200,000 clones, around 90% seen once. Sequencing was carried out using peripheral blood. The source of these receptors is a man aged 30-40 years with acute or convalescent COVID-19.

The chain employs TRBV12-5 and TRBJ2-3; 12 positions agree with TRBD2. The CDR3 loop spans 20 amino acids. Germline CDR1 and CDR2: LGHNT and FRNRAP. The V gene end was trimmed by 2 bases and the J gene end by 7 bases; junction bases not matched to a gene: 19. The CDR3 here is CASGLTLMSGLAGGVYTQYF. The CDR3 DNA follows: TGTGCTAGTGGTTTGACTCTAATGTCGGGACTAGCGGGTGGCGTGTATACGCAGTATTTT.

This clone was recorded once. Within the sample, other DNA sequences also encode this same CDR3. The rearrangement uses TRBV18 and TRBJ2-7; possibly TRBD1 for D (5 bases). The CDR3 length is 13 residues. Germline-derived CDR1 and CDR2 are KGHSH and LQKENI. Deletions cut 4 bases from V and 4 bases from J, with 11 bases between. As DNA, the CDR3 is TGTGCCAGCTCACTAGACAGCTTATACGAGCAGTACTTC. Translating it yields CASSLDSLYEQYF.

The chain uses TRBV2 and TRBJ1-6; TRBD1 agrees at 7 bases. The CDR3 runs to 15 residues. The ends lost 3 bases at V and 5 bases at J; junction bases unmatched: 4. The germline V gene encodes CDR1 SNHLY and CDR2 FYNNEI. The CDR3 spells CASSDVQGNNSPLHF. CDR3 coding DNA: TGTGCCAGCAGTGACGTACAGGGGAATAATTCACCCCTCCACTTT.

The chain joins TRBV6-5 to TRBJ2-7; 7 bases fit TRBD1. CDR1 MNHEY and CDR2 SVGAGI come from the germline V gene. Trimming removed 6 bases from V and 5 bases from J; junction bases left unmatched: 7. This CDR3 has 13 amino acids. CDR3 in amino acids: CASRWVDRDEQYF. The CDR3 coding sequence is TGTGCCAGCAGGTGGGTCGACAGGGACGAGCAGTACTTC.

The chain employs TRBV19 and TRBJ2-4; TRBD2 matches 7 bases. The length of the CDR3 is 14 residues. J was trimmed by 5 bases and V by 9 bases; bases with no gene match: 10. Germline V gives CDR1 LNHDA, CDR2 SQIVND (reference sequence). The CDR3 bases are TGTGCCAGCCTGGAGCGGGGCAAAGAAAACATTCAGTACTTC. This encodes CASLERGKENIQYF.

This chain connects TRBV28 to TRBJ2-7; D is possibly TRBD2 (6 bases). Trimming shortened V by 6 bases and J by 1 base, and 16 bases separated the two germline ends. The CDR3 extends over 15 amino acids. Germline values: CDR1 MDHEN, CDR2 SYDVKM. DNA of the CDR3: TGTGCCAGCAGCGCGACGTGGAGGGCGTCCTACGAGCAGTACTTC. As protein: CASSATWRASYEQYF.

J is TRBJ1-1 and V is TRBV9; D is undetermined. CDR3 length equals 14 residues. V lost 1 base and J lost 2, with 9 bases in between. CDR1 is SGDLS, CDR2 YYNGEE, per germline. In DNA form, the CDR3 reads TGTGCCAGCAGCGTAATGGGAGCAAACACTGAAGCTTTCTTT. Protein: CASSVMGANTEAFF.

The DNA for the CDR3 is TGTGCCAGCTCCCTCGGAAGGAGTAACACTGAAGCTTTCTTT. Translated: CASSLGRSNTEAFF. The chain is built from TRBV18 and TRBJ1-1, with D hard to call. V was cut by 6 bases and J by 2 bases, with 13 bases left in between. CDR3 length: 14 amino acids. Germline CDR1 is KGHSH and CDR2 is LQKENI. Filled out from reference TRBV18 and TRBJ1-1, the complete variable domain reads NAGVMQNPRHLVRRRGQEARLRCSPMKGHSHVYWYRQLPEEGLKFMVYLQKENIIDESGMPKERFSAEFPKEGPSILRIQQVVRGDSAAYFCASSLGRSNTEAFFGQGTRLTVV.

V is TRBV12-5 and J is TRBJ2-3, with a tentative D call TRBD1 (6 bases). The CDR3 runs to 15 residues. The V end lost 5 bases, the J end lost 0 bases, and 12 bases lay between the germline ends. Germline V gene sequence: CDR1 LGHNT, CDR2 FRNRAP. The CDR3 DNA sequence: TGTGCTAGTGGTCCTTCCGGGACAAGCACAGATACGCAGTATTTT. It encodes CASGPSGTSTDTQYF.

This clone appeared a single time. The chain uses TRBV30 and TRBJ1-5; tentative D call: TRBD1 (5 bases). Germline V gene sequence: CDR1 GTSNPN, CDR2 SVGIG (reference sequence). The CDR3 spans 13 residues. V gave up 2 bases and J gave up 6 bases, with 11 bases separating them. CDR3 loop: CAWSKGLGQPQHF. CDR3 nucleotide sequence: TGTGCCTGGAGTAAGGGACTCGGTCAGCCCCAGCATTTT.

This sequence joins TRBV9 and TRBJ1-1; D is perhaps TRBD1 (6 bases). The length of the CDR3 is 15 residues. V was shortened by 4 bases and J by 4 bases, with 17 bases between the two germline ends. The germline gives CDR1 SGDLS, CDR2 YYNGEE. The CDR3 spells CASSPRTVAGTEAFF. DNA of the CDR3: TGTGCCAGCAGCCCCCGGACAGTAGCGGGCACTGAAGCTTTCTTT.

The CDR3 loop reads CASRAREFNQPQHF. The CDR3 DNA reads as TGTGCCAGTAGGGCGCGGGAGTTCAATCAGCCCCAGCATTTT. V and J are TRBV19 and TRBJ1-5, with D uncertain. V was cut by 6 bases and J by 3 bases, with 12 bases left in between. This CDR3 has 14 residues. CDR1 and CDR2 (germline): LNHDA, SQIVND (reference sequence).

The V and J genes are TRBV7-3 and TRBJ2-7, with no clear D. The germline V gene encodes CDR1 SGHTA and CDR2 FQGTGA. V lost 2 bases to trimming and J lost 3 bases, with 11 bases between them. The CDR3 has 14 residues. Written as DNA, the CDR3 is TGTGCCAGCAGCTTACTTTTTTGGAGCTACGAGCAGTACTTC. It is translated as CASSLLFWSYEQYF.

V and J are TRBV18 and TRBJ2-2; a possible D gene is TRBD1 (5 bases). The CDR3 covers 15 residues. Germline CDR1 and CDR2: KGHSH and LQKENI. V dropped 1 base and J dropped 6 bases, with 12 bases sitting between them. CDR3: CASSPRSRVPGELFF. The CDR3 region has the DNA TGTGCCAGCTCACCACGAAGCAGGGTGCCCGGGGAGCTGTTTTTT.

Only one count was recorded for this clone. The chain has TRBV19 and TRBJ2-7, with a tentative D call TRBD1 (8 bases). Germline values: CDR1 LNHDA, CDR2 SQIVND (reference sequence). The CDR3 is 14 amino acids. Between the trimmed V and J ends, which lost 6 bases and 3 bases, there was a span of 15 bases. CDR3: CASSLQGGYYEQYF. Written as DNA, the CDR3 is TGTGCCAGTAGCTTACAGGGGGGGTACTACGAGCAGTACTTC.

The chain carries TRBV27 and TRBJ2-3; D is possibly TRBD2 (6 bases). This CDR3 has 14 residues. CDR1 and CDR2 (germline): MNHEY, SMNVEV (reference sequence). Trimming left V 8 bases short and J 3 bases short, with 15 bases between. The DNA of the CDR3 is TGTGCCAGCCATCAAGGACTAAGGACAGATACGCAGTATTTT. Its protein product is CASHQGLRTDTQYF.

The chain is built from TRBV25-1 and TRBJ2-7; possible D gene TRBD1, 7 bases. V lost 4 bases to trimming and J lost 12 bases, with 13 bases between them. CDR1 MGHDK and CDR2 SYGVNS come from the germline V gene. The CDR3 contains 11 residues. DNA for the CDR3: TGTGCCAGCAGTGCGGGGCGGGACAGGTACTTC. Protein: CASSAGRDRYF.